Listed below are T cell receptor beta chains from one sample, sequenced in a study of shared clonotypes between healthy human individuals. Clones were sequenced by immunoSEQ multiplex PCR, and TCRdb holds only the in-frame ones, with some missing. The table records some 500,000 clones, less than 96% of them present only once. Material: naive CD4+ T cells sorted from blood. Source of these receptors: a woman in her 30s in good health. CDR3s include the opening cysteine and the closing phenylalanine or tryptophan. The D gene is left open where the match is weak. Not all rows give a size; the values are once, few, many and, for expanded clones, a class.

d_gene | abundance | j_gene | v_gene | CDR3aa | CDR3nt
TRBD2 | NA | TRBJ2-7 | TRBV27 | CASIRKGTSGSSYEQYF | TGTGCCAGCATTCGGAAAGGGACTAGCGGGAGCTCCTACGAGCAGTACTTC
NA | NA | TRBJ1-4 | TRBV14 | CASSQARFARGTGEKLFF | TGTGCCAGCAGCCAAGCAAGATTTGCCCGGGGCACAGGTGAAAAACTGTTTTTT
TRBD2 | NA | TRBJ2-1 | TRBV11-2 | CASSLRFQREGSYNEQFF | TGTGCCAGCAGCTTAAGGTTCCAGCGGGAGGGCTCCTACAATGAGCAGTTCTTC
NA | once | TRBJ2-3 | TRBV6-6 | CASSYLDVTDTQYF | TGTGCCAGCAGTTACTTGGACGTCACAGATACGCAGTATTTT
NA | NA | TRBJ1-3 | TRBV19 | CASNGAPGNTIYF | TGTGCCAGTAATGGGGCGCCTGGAAACACCATATATTTT
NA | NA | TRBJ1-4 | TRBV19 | CARTQGLGTTNEKLFF | TGTGCCAGAACACAGGGTTTGGGAACAACTAATGAAAAACTGTTTTTT
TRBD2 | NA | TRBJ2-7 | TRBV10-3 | CAISDQTLAGASHEQYF | TGTGCCATCAGTGACCAGACGCTAGCGGGAGCTTCCCACGAGCAGTACTTC
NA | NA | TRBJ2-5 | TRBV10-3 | CAIRGDETQYF | TGTGCCATCAGGGGGGACGAGACCCAGTACTTC
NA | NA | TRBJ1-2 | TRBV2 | CASSVQGLGYTF | TGTGCCAGCAGCGTACAGGGTCTGGGCTACACCTTC
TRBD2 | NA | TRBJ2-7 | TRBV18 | CASSLPGGLWYEQYF | TGTGCCAGCTCACTCCCGGGGGGTCTCTGGTACGAGCAGTACTTC
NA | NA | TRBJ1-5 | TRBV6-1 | CASRFQGGHQPQHF | TGTGCCAGCAGGTTCCAGGGAGGCCATCAGCCCCAGCATTTT
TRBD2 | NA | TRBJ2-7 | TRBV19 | CASSLLAGRAYEQYF | TGTGCCAGTAGTCTACTAGCGGGCCGCGCCTACGAGCAGTACTTC
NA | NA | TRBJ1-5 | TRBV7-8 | CASSSYGTGLDPQHF | TGTGCCAGCAGCTCGTACGGGACCGGCTTAGATCCCCAGCATTTT
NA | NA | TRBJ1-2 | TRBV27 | CASRSRRGAGYGYTF | TGTGCCAGCAGATCCCGGCGGGGGGCAGGCTATGGCTACACCTTC
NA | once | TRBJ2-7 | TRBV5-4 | CASSPETSYEQYF | TGTGCCAGCTCCCCCGAGACTTCCTACGAGCAGTACTTC
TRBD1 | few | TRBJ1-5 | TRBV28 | CASSITGGYQPQHF | TGTGCCAGCAGTATTACAGGGGGTTATCAGCCCCAGCATTTT
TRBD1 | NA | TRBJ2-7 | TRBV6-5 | CASTFRDRGHYEQYF | TGTGCCAGCACCTTCCGGGACAGGGGGCACTACGAGCAGTACTTC
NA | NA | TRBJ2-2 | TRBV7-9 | CASSLVETGELFF | TGTGCCAGCAGCTTAGTGGAGACCGGGGAGCTGTTTTTT
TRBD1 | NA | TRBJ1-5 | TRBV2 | CASSPGQGYQPQHF | TGTGCCAGCAGTCCGGGACAGGGGTATCAGCCCCAGCATTTT
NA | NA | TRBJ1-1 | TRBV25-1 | CASSETTHFGTEAFF | TGTGCCAGCAGTGAAACTACACACTTCGGGACTGAAGCTTTCTTT
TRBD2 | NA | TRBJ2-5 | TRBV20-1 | CSGGLGAQYF | TGCAGCGGGGGGTTAGGGGCCCAGTACTTC
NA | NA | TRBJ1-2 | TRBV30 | CAWNSLYGYTF | TGTGCCTGGAATTCCCTCTATGGCTACACCTTC
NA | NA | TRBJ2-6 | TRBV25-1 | CASSEFTTGTAGANVLTF | TGTGCCAGCAGTGAATTTACAACAGGGACGGCTGGGGCCAACGTCCTGACTTTC
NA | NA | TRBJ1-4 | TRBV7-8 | CASSFTSGSEKLFF | TGTGCCAGCAGCTTTACGTCGGGGAGTGAAAAACTGTTTTTT
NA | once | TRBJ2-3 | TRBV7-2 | CASLLKMPDTQYF | TGTGCCAGCCTATTAAAGATGCCAGATACGCAGTATTTT
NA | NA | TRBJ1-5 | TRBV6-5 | CASSLPQGSGQPQHF | TGTGCCAGCAGCCTTCCGCAGGGCAGTGGTCAGCCCCAGCATTTT
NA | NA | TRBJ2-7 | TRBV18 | CASSRGGTLGFYEQYF | TGTGCCAGCTCACGAGGGGGGACCTTAGGTTTCTACGAGCAGTACTTC
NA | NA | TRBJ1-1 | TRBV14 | CASSQANGAEAFF | TGTGCCAGCAGCCAAGCCAATGGTGCTGAAGCTTTCTTT
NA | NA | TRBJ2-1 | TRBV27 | CASSRERYNEQFF | TGTGCCAGCAGCCGGGAGAGATACAATGAGCAGTTCTTC
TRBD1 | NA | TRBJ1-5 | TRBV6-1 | CASSEDFYDRARHF | TGTGCCAGCAGTGAAGACTTTTACGACAGGGCCCGACATTTT
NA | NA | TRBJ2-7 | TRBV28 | CASSQPLGHGYEQYF | TGTGCCAGCAGTCAACCCTTGGGACACGGCTACGAGCAGTACTTC
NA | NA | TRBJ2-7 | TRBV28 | CASRRAGTYEQYF | TGTGCCAGCAGGCGAGCGGGTACCTACGAGCAGTACTTC
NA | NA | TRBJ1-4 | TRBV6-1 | CASSTGAGKLFF | TGTGCCAGCAGTACAGGTGCGGGAAAACTGTTTTTT
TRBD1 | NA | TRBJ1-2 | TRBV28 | CASSLIRDRDGYTF | TGTGCCAGCAGTTTGATCCGGGACAGGGATGGCTACACCTTC
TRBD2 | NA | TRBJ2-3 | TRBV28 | CASSLRAGGTDTQYF | TGTGCCAGCAGTCTGAGAGCGGGGGGCACAGATACGCAGTATTTT
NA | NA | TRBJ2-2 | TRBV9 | CASSVGGKNTGELFF | TGTGCCAGCAGCGTAGGAGGGAAGAACACCGGGGAGCTGTTTTTT
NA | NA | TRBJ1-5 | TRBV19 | CASSTQASQPQHF | TGTGCCAGTAGTACCCAGGCCTCTCAGCCCCAGCATTTT
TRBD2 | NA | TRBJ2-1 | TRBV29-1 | CSLSMSAGERAQFF | TGCAGCCTCTCAATGAGCGCGGGGGAAAGGGCGCAGTTCTTC
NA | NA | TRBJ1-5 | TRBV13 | CASSLGYSNQPQHF | TGTGCCAGCAGCTTAGGGTATTCGAATCAGCCCCAGCATTTT
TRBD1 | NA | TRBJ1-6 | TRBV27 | CASSPLGQGSSPLHF | TGTGCCAGCAGCCCACTCGGACAGGGAAGTTCACCCCTCCACTTT
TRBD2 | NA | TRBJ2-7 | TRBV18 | CASSPATGGPLYEQYF | TGTGCCAGCTCACCCGCTACGGGGGGGCCCCTCTACGAGCAGTACTTC
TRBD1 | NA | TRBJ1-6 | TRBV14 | CASSPKQGNNSPLHF | TGTGCCAGCAGCCCAAAACAGGGGAATAATTCACCCCTCCACTTT
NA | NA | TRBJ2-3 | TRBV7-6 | CASSPHSTDTQYF | TGTGCCAGCAGCCCTCATAGCACAGATACGCAGTATTTT
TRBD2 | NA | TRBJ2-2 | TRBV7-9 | CASSLGRAGGPGTGELFF | TGTGCCAGCAGCTTAGGCAGAGCGGGAGGGCCTGGAACCGGGGAGCTGTTTTTT
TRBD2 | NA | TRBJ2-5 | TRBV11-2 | CASSLAHGLGQETQYF | TGTGCCAGCAGCTTAGCCCACGGACTAGGACAAGAGACCCAGTACTTC